This T cell receptor (beta chain) was sequenced for a study of blood T cell repertoires in COVID-19. Background on the study: COVID-19 samples, acute and convalescent, were from the United States, Italy and Spain. T cells, B-cell-depleted T cells, or PBMCs provided the cDNA or gDNA that served as material.

Original analysis: Amplification with reference gene primers provided the estimates of nucleated cell counts. The assay was immunoSEQ multiplex PCR, and TCRdb's table has in-frame clones only and misses some. V, J and clone size are those of that table, while D and trimming were read from the DNA. The profile shows under 90,000 clones, about 68% of them singletons. The V gene lost 5 bases and the J gene lost 1 base, with 17 bases spanning the gap. Looked up from germline, CDR1 is SGHAT and CDR2 is FQNNGV. The CDR3 covers 16 residues. The source is a man between 50 and 59 years old with active or convalescent COVID-19. The specimen was peripheral blood. V is TRBV11-2 and J is TRBJ2-5; no clear D. CDR3 nucleotides: TGTGCCAGCAGCCCCATGGTAGTTGCCCTCCAAGAGACCCAGTACTTC. Translated: CASSPMVVALQETQYF. The full variable domain, in which reference TRBV11-2 and TRBJ2-5 provide the parts outside the CDR3, is EAGVAQSPRYKIIEKRQSVAFWCNPISGHATLYWYQQILGQGPKLLIQFQNNGVVDDSQLPKDRFSAERLKGVDSTLKIQPAKLEDSAVYLCASSPMVVALQETQYFGPGTRLLVL.